This is a list of T cell receptor beta chains from one sample in a study of T cell changes during pregnancy in multiple sclerosis. The table came from immunoSEQ multiplex PCR; TCRdb's copy has only in-frame clones and leaves some out. The profile shows under 85,000 clones, roughly nine tenths of them singletons. The specimen was CD4+ T cells from peripheral blood mononuclear cells, collected in the third trimester of pregnancy. The receptors stem from a female donor in good health, enrolled as a control in a pregnancy study. The CDR3 runs from the conserved cysteine through the conserved F or W. Fields, in order: D gene, V gene, J gene, clone size, CDR3 protein, CDR3 DNA. A D gene is named only where the DNA matches it firmly. Some rows have no size entry. The others give once, few or many, or a class for an expanded clone.

d_call: -; v_call: TRBV5-4; j_call: TRBJ2-3; clone_size: -; cdr3_aa: CASSLGNSVTDTQYF; cdr3_nt: TGTGCCAGCAGCTTGGGAAATAGCGTGACAGATACGCAGTATTTT
d_call: -; v_call: TRBV4-3; j_call: TRBJ1-1; clone_size: few; cdr3_aa: CASSRRDNTEAFF; cdr3_nt: TGCGCCAGCAGCCGGAGAGATAACACTGAAGCTTTCTTT
d_call: -; v_call: TRBV18; j_call: TRBJ2-3; clone_size: once; cdr3_aa: CASSSLTSTDTQYF; cdr3_nt: TGTGCCAGCTCCTCCTTAACTAGCACAGATACGCAGTATTTT
d_call: TRBD2; v_call: TRBV12-5; j_call: TRBJ2-5; clone_size: -; cdr3_aa: CASGTRGGGETQYF; cdr3_nt: TGTGCTAGTGGTACTCGGGGGGGCGGAGAGACCCAGTACTTC
d_call: -; v_call: TRBV9; j_call: TRBJ2-7; clone_size: -; cdr3_aa: CASSAHPSDGTYEQYF; cdr3_nt: TGTGCCAGCAGCGCCCACCCCTCGGACGGGACCTACGAGCAGTACTTC
d_call: TRBD2; v_call: TRBV11-3; j_call: TRBJ2-3; clone_size: -; cdr3_aa: CASSSRTSGGHTDTQYF; cdr3_nt: TGTGCCAGCAGCTCCCGGACTAGCGGGGGACACACAGATACGCAGTATTTT
d_call: TRBD1; v_call: TRBV19; j_call: TRBJ2-3; clone_size: -; cdr3_aa: CASSIDPQGKVLTDTQYF; cdr3_nt: TGTGCCAGTAGTATAGACCCACAGGGGAAGGTCCTCACAGATACGCAGTATTTT
d_call: TRBD1; v_call: TRBV5-1; j_call: TRBJ1-2; clone_size: -; cdr3_aa: CASRPGQAKSGYTF; cdr3_nt: TGCGCCAGCAGACCGGGACAGGCCAAATCTGGCTACACCTTC
d_call: -; v_call: TRBV19; j_call: TRBJ1-4; clone_size: -; cdr3_aa: CASSIGAPGNEKLFF; cdr3_nt: TGTGCCAGTAGTATAGGGGCACCTGGGAATGAAAAACTGTTTTTT
d_call: TRBD1; v_call: TRBV18; j_call: TRBJ1-1; clone_size: -; cdr3_aa: CASSPQGVNTEAFF; cdr3_nt: TGTGCCAGCTCACCCCAGGGGGTGAACACTGAAGCTTTCTTT
d_call: -; v_call: TRBV2; j_call: TRBJ2-2; clone_size: -; cdr3_aa: CASRLGTGRSTGELFF; cdr3_nt: TGTGCCAGCAGATTGGGGACGGGGAGGAGCACCGGGGAGCTGTTTTTT
d_call: TRBD2; v_call: TRBV5-1; j_call: TRBJ2-1; clone_size: -; cdr3_aa: CASSEGKAGAPFLGSYNEQFF; cdr3_nt: TGCGCCAGCAGCGAGGGTAAAGCGGGGGCGCCTTTCCTAGGCTCCTACAATGAGCAGTTCTTC
d_call: -; v_call: TRBV5-4; j_call: TRBJ2-3; clone_size: -; cdr3_aa: CASSLTRGSVRYF; cdr3_nt: TGTGCCAGCAGCTTGACAAGGGGGAGTGTTAGATATTTT
d_call: TRBD1; v_call: TRBV25-1; j_call: TRBJ1-4; clone_size: -; cdr3_aa: CASKRTGEKLFF; cdr3_nt: TGTGCCAGCAAGCGGACAGGGGAAAAACTGTTTTTT
d_call: -; v_call: TRBV5-6; j_call: TRBJ2-7; clone_size: -; cdr3_aa: CASSLDRSLTYEQYF; cdr3_nt: TGTGCCAGCAGCTTAGACAGGAGCCTCACCTACGAGCAGTACTTC
d_call: TRBD1; v_call: TRBV4-2; j_call: TRBJ1-5; clone_size: once; cdr3_aa: CASSQESDRANQPQHF; cdr3_nt: TGTGCCAGCAGCCAAGAATCCGACAGGGCCAATCAGCCCCAGCATTTT